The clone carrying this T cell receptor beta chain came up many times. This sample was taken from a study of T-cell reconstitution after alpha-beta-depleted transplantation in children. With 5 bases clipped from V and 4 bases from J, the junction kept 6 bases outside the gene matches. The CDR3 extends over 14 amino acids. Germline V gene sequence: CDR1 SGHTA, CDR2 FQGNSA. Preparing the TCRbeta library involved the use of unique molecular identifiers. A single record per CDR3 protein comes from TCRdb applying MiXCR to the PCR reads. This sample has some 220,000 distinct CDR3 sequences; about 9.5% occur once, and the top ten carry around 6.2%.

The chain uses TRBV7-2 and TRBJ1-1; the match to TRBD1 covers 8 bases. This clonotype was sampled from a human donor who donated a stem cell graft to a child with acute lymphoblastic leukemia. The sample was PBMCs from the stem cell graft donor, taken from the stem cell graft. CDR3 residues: CASSRQGKGTEAFF. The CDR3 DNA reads TGTGCCAGCAGCCGACAGGGGAAAGGCACTGAAGCTTTCTTT.